The subject of this entry is one T cell receptor beta chain. Patients in Seattle were enrolled during active infection, then followed longitudinally. This specimen comes from a study of blood T cell repertoires in COVID-19. Study overall: Donors in the United States, Italy and Spain gave samples during acute or convalescent COVID-19. The analysed material was cDNA or gDNA that came from T cells, B-cell-depleted T cells, or PBMCs.

Germline values: CDR1 SEHNR, CDR2 FQNEAQ (reference sequence). With V trimmed by 11 bases and J by 0 bases, 3 bases remained unmatched. This CDR3 has 13 residues. Original handling: Scientists estimated how many nucleated cells there were by amplifying reference gene primers. Clones were sequenced by immunoSEQ multiplex PCR, and TCRdb holds only the in-frame ones, with some missing. The DNA gave D and trimming, while V, J and clone size come from that table. The table shows under 250,000 clones, with about 90% occurring only once. Sequenced material: peripheral blood. The chain couples TRBV7-9 to TRBJ1-5; 8 bases are shared with TRBD1. The TCR sequence derives from a man aged 25 to 40 with COVID-19, enrolled during active disease. The CDR3 is CAGQGNSNQPQHF. CDR3 nucleotide sequence: TGTGCCGGACAGGGAAATAGCAATCAGCCCCAGCATTTT.